The entry that follows covers one T cell receptor beta chain sequence. The antigen it binds to is not known. Base qualities are missing; no much larger clone stands one base away. The V end loses 7 bases and the J end loses 2 bases, and a stretch of 12 bases separates them. According to the germline V gene, CDR1 reads SNHLY and CDR2 reads FYNNEI. There are 14 amino acids in the CDR3, from cysteine to phenylalanine inclusive. Of the read, only the CDR3 DNA is kept; its 42 bases are in frame from base 1. This sample stems from a study of OX40 agonist ivuxolimab in advanced cancers. Concerning the study at large: Ivuxolimab was a fully human IgG2 agonistic monoclonal antibody targeting the costimulatory receptor OX40 (CD134). Intravenous ivuxolimab was administered to patients every 2 weeks at six dose levels: 0.01, 0.1, 0.3, 1.5, 3 and 10 mg/kg. Of the roughly 52 dose-escalation patients, hepatocellular carcinoma was present in about 20, melanoma in around 15, renal cell carcinoma in 9 and head and neck cancer in 9. In the dose-escalation cohort, approximately 82% of patients were male, and the mean age was roughly 56 years with a range of about 23 to 79. Patients were allowed to have had prior anti-PD-1, anti-PD-L1 or anti-CTLA-4 therapy, and 40% of the dose-escalation patients had been treated with checkpoint inhibitors. Partial responses occurred in three dose-escalation patients, of whom one had hepatocellular carcinoma and two had cutaneous melanoma. The purpose of peripheral TCRbeta sequencing was to test whether ivuxolimab changed TCR sequence diversity and led to clonal T-cell expansion. The paper describes the monotherapy dose-escalation part (N of about 57 patients) of the phase I trial of ivuxolimab.

Summary of the overall study and its limitations: After ivuxolimab, CD8+ T cells had more expanded clones than CD4+ T cells on average. In the 0.1-3.0 mg/kg groups, partial responders had among the lowest normalized peripheral clonal expansion, particularly in CD8+ T cells. Which antigens the clonally expanded peripheral T cells were specific for was not determined. Low levels of normalized T-cell clonal expansion were also seen in some nonresponding patients. At doses of 0.1 to 3.0 mg/kg, clonal expansion of both CD4+ and CD8+ T cells in blood was seen between baseline and week 6.

Patients with a history of autoimmune disease or receiving systemic immunosuppression were excluded from the trial. Peripheral blood for TCR sequencing was collected from all dose cohorts at baseline, on cycle 4 day 1, and on cycle 7 day 1. The samples were taken from a phase I, first-in-human, multicenter, open-label dose-escalation trial of ivuxolimab. Adults with locally advanced or metastatic melanoma, renal cell, hepatocellular, or head and neck squamous cell carcinoma were enrolled in the trial. Before TCR sequencing, CD4+ T cells and CD8+ T cells from peripheral blood were sorted into separate populations. Genomic DNA was extracted from sorted cells for sequencing of the TCRbeta CDR3 region. The immunoSEQ Assay was used to sequence the TCRbeta CDR3 regions. The table comes from immuneACCESS by way of TCRdb, which keeps in-frame sequences with V and J called. Part of the clones is missing from these tables; in studies checked, under half for an unresolved V gene and the rest for unknown reasons. This sample is represented by tens of thousands of clones; roughly 87% of them were singletons. The ten largest clonotypes hold approximately 1.3% of the sample.

This receptor was identified in an adult with an advanced solid tumor such as melanoma, head and neck, liver or kidney cancer. Recombination connected TRBV2 to TRBJ2-4, with no confidently assigned D gene. The specimen was CD4+ or CD8+ T cells sorted from blood, collected in a trial of the OX40 agonist ivuxolimab. The sequenced DNA: TGTGCCAGCAACCCGAGAGTCTCCAAAAACATTCAGTACTTC. This encodes CASNPRVSKNIQYF.